The 24 T cell receptor beta chains in this list originate from one sample, sequenced in a study of patients and donors after allogeneic stem cell transplantation. TCRdb used MiXCR to reprocess the RT-PCR reads, holding one entry per CDR3 protein. The sample lists 100,000 to 130,000 distinct CDR3 sequences, 35% occurring once. Input material: blood, either unsorted or a sorted T cell fraction (not recorded which). Receptors were obtained from a human donor who was either an allogeneic HSCT recipient or a stem cell or donor lymphocyte infusion donor (not recorded which). It is not recorded whose cells these are; they may come from a transplant donor.

V gene TRBV29-1 combines with J gene TRBJ2-5, with D possibly TRBD2 on 7 matching bases. From germline, CDR1 is SQVTM and CDR2 ANQGSEA. CDR3 size: 11 residues. V was pared by 5 bases and J by 5 bases, with 9 bases between. The chain's CDR3 is CSVTGGETQYF. CDR3 bases: TGCAGCGTTACGGGGGGCGAGACCCAGTACTTC.

This clonotype occurred a few times. This sequence joins TRBV7-8 and TRBJ1-1, with D unclear. Deletions cut 4 bases from V and 1 base from J, with 7 bases between. The CDR3 extends over 13 amino acids. Germline lookup yields CDR1 SGHVS and CDR2 FQNEAQ. CDR3 protein: CASSSTRNTEAFF. CDR3 nucleotide sequence: TGTGCCAGCAGCTCAACACGGAACACTGAAGCTTTCTTT.

This chain joins TRBV4-3 and TRBJ2-7, with 8 bases matching TRBD1. Germline V gives CDR1 LGHNA, CDR2 YSLEER. The CDR3 contains 16 residues. V gave up 4 bases and J gave up 8 bases; unmatched junction bases: 16. For the CDR3, the DNA is TGCGCCAGCAGCCCAACCTGGACAGGGTCCTTACGACAGCAGTACTTC. Protein: CASSPTWTGSLRQQYF.

The V call is TRBV18, the J call TRBJ1-1; tentative D call: TRBD1 (5 bases). CDR1 and CDR2 (germline): KGHSH, LQKENI. This CDR3 has 13 amino acids. The ends were cut back, 1 base at V and 3 bases at J, with 6 bases in the middle. This CDR3 is CASSPLGDTEAFF. In DNA form, the CDR3 reads TGTGCCAGCTCACCACTGGGGGACACTGAAGCTTTCTTT. Full variable domain (remainder filled in from reference TRBV18 and TRBJ1-1): NAGVMQNPRHLVRRRGQEARLRCSPMKGHSHVYWYRQLPEEGLKFMVYLQKENIIDESGMPKERFSAEFPKEGPSILRIQQVVRGDSAAYFCASSPLGDTEAFFGQGTRLTVV.

V and J are TRBV10-3 and TRBJ2-3; 11 bases fit TRBD2. The trim removed 10 bases at V and 2 bases at J, leaving 5 bases unmatched. In germline, CDR1 is ENHRY, CDR2 SYGVKD. The CDR3 is made up of 14 amino acids. CDR3 amino acids: CASRLAGTTDTQYF. CDR3 nucleotides: TGTGCCAGCAGACTAGCGGGAACCACAGATACGCAGTATTTT.

This chain uses TRBV6-2 or TRBV6-3 with TRBJ1-5; no clear D gene. The V gene's germline CDR1 is MNHEY and CDR2 SVGEGT. The CDR3 contains 16 residues. Trimming took off 4 bases at V and 4 bases at J, with 17 bases between the two ends. CDR3 in amino acids: CASSSTTGLMNQPQHF. Here the CDR3 DNA reads TGTGCCAGCAGTTCCACAACGGGTTTGATGAATCAGCCCCAGCATTTT.

In its sample, this clonotype was seen once. J is TRBJ2-7 and V is TRBV20-1, with a tentative D call TRBD1 (6 bases). The CDR3 loop spans 12 amino acids. Trimming took off 5 bases at V and 3 bases at J, with 11 bases between the two ends. Germline V gene data show CDR1 as DFQATT and CDR2 as SNEGSKA (reference sequence). CDR3 region: CSAHRVGYEQYF. Here the CDR3 DNA reads TGCAGTGCTCACAGGGTCGGCTACGAGCAGTACTTC.

This clonotype was seen ten or more times. The V gene is TRBV15, the J gene TRBJ1-2; 10 positions agree with TRBD1. With 5 bases clipped from V and 3 bases from J, the junction kept 6 bases outside the gene matches. Per germline, CDR1 LNHNV and CDR2 YYDKDF (reference sequence). The CDR3 is made up of 15 amino acids. CDR3: CATSSSGTGDYGYTF. In DNA form, the CDR3 reads TGTGCCACCAGCTCCAGCGGGACAGGGGACTATGGCTACACCTTC.

The chain is built from TRBV15 and TRBJ2-3, with a weak D call TRBD1 (5 bases). Per germline, CDR1 LNHNV and CDR2 YYDKDF (reference sequence). The CDR3 is made up of 18 amino acids. Trimming pared 0 bases from V and 5 bases from J, leaving 21 bases between. CDR3 sequence: CATSRDSGRAPWGDTQYF. The CDR3 region has the DNA TGTGCCACCAGCAGAGATTCCGGCAGGGCCCCCTGGGGAGATACGCAGTATTTT. The whole variable domain, remainder taken from reference TRBV15 and TRBJ2-3, is DAMVIQNPRYQVTQFGKPVTLSCSQTLNHNVMYWYQQKSSQAPKLLFHYYDKDFNNEADTPDNFQSRRPNTSFCFLDIRSPGLGDTAMYLCATSRDSGRAPWGDTQYFGPGTRLTVL.

This chain uses TRBV4-3 with TRBJ2-1; 10 nucleotides line up with TRBD1. The trim removed 4 bases at V and 2 bases at J, leaving 8 bases unmatched. CDR3 length: 17 amino acids. Germline V gene sequence: CDR1 LGHNA, CDR2 YSLEER. CDR3 DNA sequence: TGCGCCAGCAGCCGATCGTCCGGGACAGGGGCCTACAATGAGCAGTTCTTC. Translation: CASSRSSGTGAYNEQFF.

This chain joins TRBV7-3 and TRBJ1-1; no clear D. Germline values: CDR1 SGHTA, CDR2 FQGTGA. The CDR3 extends over 11 amino acids. Deletions cut 6 bases from V and 7 bases from J, with 9 bases between. The CDR3 DNA reads as TGTGCCAGCAGAGAGATAATTGAAGCTTTCTTT. Translated, it gives CASREIIEAFF.

CDR3 bases: TGTGCCAGCAGCCGACTTAGCAATCAGCCCCAGCATTTT. It translates to CASSRLSNQPQHF. V and J are TRBV6-5 and TRBJ1-5; D is undetermined. The CDR3 covers 13 residues. CDR1 is MNHEY and CDR2 is SVGAGI in the germline V gene. V was shortened by 6 bases and J by 0 bases, with 6 bases between the two germline ends.

J is TRBJ2-1 and V is TRBV5-1, with D unresolved. The CDR3 consists of 15 residues. V was shortened by 4 bases and J by 6 bases, with 17 bases between the two germline ends. Germline V gene lookup returns CDR1 SGHRS and CDR2 YFSETQ. CDR3 nucleotides: TGCGCCAGCAGCCCCCCTTGGGGTATCTTCAATGAGCAGTTCTTC. As protein: CASSPPWGIFNEQFF.

This clonotype has just one count. The genes are TRBV20-1 and TRBJ2-1, with TRBD2 matching 9 bases. This CDR3 contains 18 residues. Germline CDR1 reads DFQATT; CDR2 reads SNEGSKA (reference sequence). V shed 5 bases and J 0 bases; nucleotides not matched to a gene: 14. CDR3 sequence: CSALLAGKAYFSYNEQFF. In DNA form, the CDR3 reads TGCAGTGCTCTACTAGCGGGCAAAGCATATTTCTCCTACAATGAGCAGTTCTTC.

This clonotype was seen more than once but under ten times. The chain links TRBV7-2 to TRBJ1-2, with 7 positions matching TRBD1. The V gene end was trimmed by 0 bases and the J gene end by 8 bases; junction bases not matched to a gene: 6. CDR3 length: 14 residues. Germline assignment: CDR1 SGHTA and CDR2 FQGNSA. The CDR3 DNA sequence: TGTGCCAGCAGCTTAGCCGGACAGGCTGACGGCTACACCTTC. Its protein product is CASSLAGQADGYTF.

V usage is TRBV9 and J usage is TRBJ2-5; D is ambiguous. Per the germline V gene, CDR1 is SGDLS and CDR2 is YYNGEE. CDR3 length: 13 amino acids. V lost 4 bases to trimming and J lost 0 bases, with 7 bases between them. The CDR3 DNA reads as TGTGCCAGCAGCCCCCTCAACCAAGAGACCCAGTACTTC. Residues: CASSPLNQETQYF.

This clonotype was observed a single time. J is TRBJ2-3 and V is TRBV7-2; D call uncertain. Between the trimmed V and J ends, which lost 4 bases and 1 base, there was a span of 9 bases. Germline V gene sequence: CDR1 SGHTA, CDR2 FQGNSA. The CDR3 spans 14 residues. CDR3 bases: TGTGCCAGCAGCTCGCACACTGGCACAGATACGCAGTATTTT. This encodes CASSSHTGTDTQYF.

This chain uses TRBV12-3 or TRBV12-4 with TRBJ2-3; 9 positions match TRBD2. The ends lost 5 bases at V and 1 base at J; junction bases unmatched: 4. CDR3 size: 15 residues. CDR3 sequence reads: CASSPRLAGTDTQYF. The CDR3 region has the DNA TGTGCCAGCAGTCCCCGACTAGCGGGCACAGATACGCAGTATTTT.

V and J are TRBV4-3 and TRBJ2-1, with 11 bases identical to TRBD1. Germline V gives CDR1 LGHNA, CDR2 YSLEER. V gave up 0 bases and J gave up 7 bases; unmatched junction bases: 5. CDR3 size: 16 residues. In DNA form, the CDR3 reads TGCGCCAGCAGCCAAGATAGGACAGGGGGCCTGAATGAGCAGTTCTTC. As protein: CASSQDRTGGLNEQFF.

This clonotype occurred a few times. This chain connects TRBV28 to TRBJ2-1; 10 bases map to TRBD1. The CDR3 is 14 residues long. V lost 10 bases and J lost 7; bases outside the gene matches: 10. The germline V gene has CDR1 MDHEN and CDR2 SYDVKM. The CDR3: CATLRTGGRNEQFF. The CDR3 nucleotides read TGTGCCACCCTCAGGACAGGGGGGCGGAATGAGCAGTTCTTC.

This chain joins TRBV7-2 and TRBJ2-5; a weak D match, TRBD1 (5 bases). Per the germline V gene, CDR1 is SGHTA and CDR2 is FQGNSA. Trimming shortened V by 8 bases and J by 2 bases, and 15 bases separated the two germline ends. The CDR3 spans 14 residues. CDR3 amino acids: CASGWGYSQETQYF. CDR3 bases: TGTGCCAGCGGGTGGGGCTATTCACAAGAGACCCAGTACTTC.

This clonotype has a handful of counts. Here the CDR3 DNA reads TGTGCCACACGACCGACACTCTCTGGAAACACCATATATTTT. Protein: CATRPTLSGNTIYF. The V call is TRBV7-2, the J call TRBJ1-3; D unresolved. The CDR3 has 14 residues. Looked up from germline, CDR1 is SGHTA and CDR2 is FQGNSA. Deletions cut 10 bases from V and 0 bases from J, with 13 bases between.

On this clonotype: The junction departs from the called germline gene at one end, perhaps through a read error. The J gene is TRBJ1-2, the V gene TRBV9; perhaps TRBD1 as D (6 bases). This CDR3 region has 14 residues. From germline, CDR1 is SGDLS and CDR2 YYNGEE. The CDR3 loop is CASIVGGVNYGYTF. CDR3 coding DNA: TGTGCCAGCATCGTAGGGGGAGTTAACTATGGCTACACCTTC.

The chain couples TRBV4-1 to TRBJ1-6; the match to TRBD1 covers 7 bases. The CDR3 spans 15 residues. Germline V CDR1 and CDR2: MGHRA, YSYEKL. V trimming: 1 base; J trimming: 14 bases; junction bases outside the gene matches: 11. CDR3 sequence (DNA): TGCGCCAGCAGCCAAGCCTCGACAGGGCCCTTGGCCCTCCACTTT. Its translation is CASSQASTGPLALHF.